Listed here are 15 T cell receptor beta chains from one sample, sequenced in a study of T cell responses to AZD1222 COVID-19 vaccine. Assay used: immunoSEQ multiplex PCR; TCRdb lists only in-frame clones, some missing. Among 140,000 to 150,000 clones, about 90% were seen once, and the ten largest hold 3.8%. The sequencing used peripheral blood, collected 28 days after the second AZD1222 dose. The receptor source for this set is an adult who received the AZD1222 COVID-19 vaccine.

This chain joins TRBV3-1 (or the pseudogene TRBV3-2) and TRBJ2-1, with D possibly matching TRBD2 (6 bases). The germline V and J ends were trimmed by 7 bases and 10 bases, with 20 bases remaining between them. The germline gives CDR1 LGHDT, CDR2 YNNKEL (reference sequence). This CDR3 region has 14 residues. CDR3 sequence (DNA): TGTGCCAGCAATCGTGGCGGGGCCTTGGGGGAGCAGTTCTTC. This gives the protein CASNRGGALGEQFF.

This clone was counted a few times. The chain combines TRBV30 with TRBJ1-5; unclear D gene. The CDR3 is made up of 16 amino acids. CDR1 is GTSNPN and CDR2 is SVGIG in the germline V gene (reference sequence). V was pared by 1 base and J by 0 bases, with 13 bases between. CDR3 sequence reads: CAWSGGSPYSNQPQHF. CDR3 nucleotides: TGTGCCTGGAGTGGAGGCAGTCCTTATAGCAATCAGCCCCAGCATTTT.

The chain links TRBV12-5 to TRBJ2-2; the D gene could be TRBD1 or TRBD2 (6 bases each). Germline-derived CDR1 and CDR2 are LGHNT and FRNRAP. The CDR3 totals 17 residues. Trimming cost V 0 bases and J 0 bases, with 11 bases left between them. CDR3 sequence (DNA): TGTGCTAGTGGTTTGGTGATTGGGGGGCCGAACACCGGGGAGCTGTTTTTT. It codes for CASGLVIGGPNTGELFF.

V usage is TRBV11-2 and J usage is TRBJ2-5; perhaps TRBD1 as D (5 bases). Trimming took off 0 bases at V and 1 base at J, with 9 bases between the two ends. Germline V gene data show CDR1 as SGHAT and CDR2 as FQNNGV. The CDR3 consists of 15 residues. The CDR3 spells CASSLEPTVQETQYF. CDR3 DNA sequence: TGTGCCAGCAGCTTAGAGCCGACAGTCCAAGAGACCCAGTACTTC. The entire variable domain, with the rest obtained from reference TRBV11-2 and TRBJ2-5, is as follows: EAGVAQSPRYKIIEKRQSVAFWCNPISGHATLYWYQQILGQGPKLLIQFQNNGVVDDSQLPKDRFSAERLKGVDSTLKIQPAKLEDSAVYLCASSLEPTVQETQYFGPGTRLLVL.

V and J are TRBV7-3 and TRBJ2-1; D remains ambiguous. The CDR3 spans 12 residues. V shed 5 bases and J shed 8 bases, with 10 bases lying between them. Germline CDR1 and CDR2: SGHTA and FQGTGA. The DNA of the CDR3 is TGTGCCAGCAGCCCGGACGACGATGAGCAGTTCTTC. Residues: CASSPDDDEQFF.

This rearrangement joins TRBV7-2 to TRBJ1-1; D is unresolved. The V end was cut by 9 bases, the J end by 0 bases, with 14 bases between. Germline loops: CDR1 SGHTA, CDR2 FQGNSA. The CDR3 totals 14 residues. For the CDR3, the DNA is TGTGCCAGTGGGAGGAGAATGATGAACACTGAAGCTTTCTTT. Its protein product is CASGRRMMNTEAFF.

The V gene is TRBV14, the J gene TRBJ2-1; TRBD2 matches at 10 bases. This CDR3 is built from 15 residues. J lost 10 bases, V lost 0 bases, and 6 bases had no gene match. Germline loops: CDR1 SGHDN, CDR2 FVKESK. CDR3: CASSQDFLAGVEQFF. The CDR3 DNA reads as TGTGCCAGCAGCCAAGATTTCCTAGCGGGAGTCGAGCAGTTCTTC.

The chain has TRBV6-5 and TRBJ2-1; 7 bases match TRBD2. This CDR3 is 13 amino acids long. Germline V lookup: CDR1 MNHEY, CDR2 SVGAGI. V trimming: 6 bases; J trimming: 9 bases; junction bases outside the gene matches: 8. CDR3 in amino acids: CASRAGVGGEQFF. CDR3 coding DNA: TGTGCCAGCAGGGCGGGAGTCGGGGGTGAGCAGTTCTTC.

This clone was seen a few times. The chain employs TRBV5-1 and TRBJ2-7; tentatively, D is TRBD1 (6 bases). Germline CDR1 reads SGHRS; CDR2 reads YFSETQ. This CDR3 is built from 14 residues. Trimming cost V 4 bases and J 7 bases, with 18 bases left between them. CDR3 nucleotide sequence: TGCGCCAGCAGCGATGACAGGACACTTTTAGAGCAGTACTTC. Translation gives CASSDDRTLLEQYF. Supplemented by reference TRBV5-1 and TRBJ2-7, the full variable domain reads KAGVTQTPRYLIKTRGQQVTLSCSPISGHRSVSWYQQTPGQGLQFLFEYFSETQRNKGNFPGRFSGRQFSNSRSEMNVSTLELGDSALYLCASSDDRTLLEQYFGPGTRLTVT.

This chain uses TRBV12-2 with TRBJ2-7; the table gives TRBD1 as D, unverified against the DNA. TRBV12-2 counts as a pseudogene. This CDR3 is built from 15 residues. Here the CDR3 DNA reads TGTGCAAGTCGCATCCGGGACAGGGGCACCCACGAGCAGTACTTC. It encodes CASRIRDRGTHEQYF.

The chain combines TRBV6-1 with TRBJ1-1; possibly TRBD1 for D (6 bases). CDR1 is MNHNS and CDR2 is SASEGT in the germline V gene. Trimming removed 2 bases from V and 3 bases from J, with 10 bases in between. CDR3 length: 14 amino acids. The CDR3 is CASSERAGDTEAFF. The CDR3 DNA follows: TGTGCCAGCAGTGAAAGGGCAGGGGACACTGAAGCTTTCTTT.

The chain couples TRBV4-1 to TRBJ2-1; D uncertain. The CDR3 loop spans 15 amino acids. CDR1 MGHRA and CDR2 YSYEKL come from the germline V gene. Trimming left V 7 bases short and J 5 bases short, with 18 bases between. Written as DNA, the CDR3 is TGCGCCAGCACCCCTAGGATATTTGCAGACAATGAGCAGTTCTTC. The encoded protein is CASTPRIFADNEQFF.

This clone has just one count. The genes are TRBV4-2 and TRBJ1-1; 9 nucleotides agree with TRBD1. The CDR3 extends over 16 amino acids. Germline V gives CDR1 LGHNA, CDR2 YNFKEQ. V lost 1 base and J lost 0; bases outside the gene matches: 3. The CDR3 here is CASSQVGQGMNTEAFF. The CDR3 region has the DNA TGTGCCAGCAGCCAAGTTGGACAGGGGATGAACACTGAAGCTTTCTTT.

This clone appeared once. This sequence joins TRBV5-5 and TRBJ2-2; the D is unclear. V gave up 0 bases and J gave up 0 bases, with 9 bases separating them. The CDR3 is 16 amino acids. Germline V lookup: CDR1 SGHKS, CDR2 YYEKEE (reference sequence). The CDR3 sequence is CASSLAPGPNTGELFF. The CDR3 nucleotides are TGTGCCAGCAGCTTGGCGCCCGGGCCGAACACCGGGGAGCTGTTTTTT. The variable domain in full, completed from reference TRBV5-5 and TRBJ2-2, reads DAGVTQSPTHLIKTRGQQVTLRCSPISGHKSVSWYQQVLGQGPQFIFQYYEKEERGRGNFPDRFSARQFPNYSSELNVNALLLGDSALYLCASSLAPGPNTGELFFGEGSRLTVL.

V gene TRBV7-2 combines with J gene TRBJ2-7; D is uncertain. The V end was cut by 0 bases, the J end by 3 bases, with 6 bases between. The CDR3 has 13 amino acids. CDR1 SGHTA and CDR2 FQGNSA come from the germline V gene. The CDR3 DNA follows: TGTGCCAGCAGCTTAGCGGGTCGCTACGAGCAGTACTTC. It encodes CASSLAGRYEQYF.